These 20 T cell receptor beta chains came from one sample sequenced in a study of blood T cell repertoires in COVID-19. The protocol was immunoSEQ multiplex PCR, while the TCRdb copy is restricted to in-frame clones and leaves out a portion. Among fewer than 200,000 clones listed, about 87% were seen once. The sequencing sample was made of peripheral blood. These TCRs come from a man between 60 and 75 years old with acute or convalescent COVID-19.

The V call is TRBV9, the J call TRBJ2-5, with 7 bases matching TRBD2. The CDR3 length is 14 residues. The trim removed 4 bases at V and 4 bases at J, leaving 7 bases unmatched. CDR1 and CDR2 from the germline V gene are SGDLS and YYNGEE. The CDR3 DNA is TGTGCCAGCAGCCCCGCGGGGAGGGTAGAGACCCAGTACTTC. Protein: CASSPAGRVETQYF.

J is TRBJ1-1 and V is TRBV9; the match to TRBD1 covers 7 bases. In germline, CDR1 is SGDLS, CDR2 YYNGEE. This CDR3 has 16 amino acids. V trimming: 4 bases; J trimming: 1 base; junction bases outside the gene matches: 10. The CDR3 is CASSPGTGVRNTEAFF. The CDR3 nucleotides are TGTGCCAGCAGCCCCGGTACAGGGGTTAGGAACACTGAAGCTTTCTTT.

The CDR3 sequence is CASSWTATNTEAFF. CDR3 DNA sequence: TGCGCCAGCAGCTGGACAGCGACGAACACTGAAGCTTTCTTT. V usage is TRBV5-1 and J usage is TRBJ1-1; tentatively, D is TRBD1 (6 bases). Trimming took off 3 bases at V and 1 base at J, with 10 bases between the two ends. CDR3 size: 14 residues. From germline, CDR1 is SGHRS and CDR2 YFSETQ.

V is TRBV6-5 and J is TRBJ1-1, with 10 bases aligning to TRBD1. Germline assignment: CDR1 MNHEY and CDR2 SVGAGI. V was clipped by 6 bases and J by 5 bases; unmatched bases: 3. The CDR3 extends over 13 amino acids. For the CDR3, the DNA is TGTGCCAGCAGAGACAGGGGGCTTACTGAAGCTTTCTTT. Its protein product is CASRDRGLTEAFF.

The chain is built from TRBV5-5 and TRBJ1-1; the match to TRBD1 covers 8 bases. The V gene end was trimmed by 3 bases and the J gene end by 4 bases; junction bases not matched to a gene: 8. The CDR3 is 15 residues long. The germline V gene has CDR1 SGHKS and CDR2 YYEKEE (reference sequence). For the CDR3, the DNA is TGTGCCAGCAGCTCGGACAGGGCCCGAGGCACTGAAGCTTTCTTT. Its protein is CASSSDRARGTEAFF.

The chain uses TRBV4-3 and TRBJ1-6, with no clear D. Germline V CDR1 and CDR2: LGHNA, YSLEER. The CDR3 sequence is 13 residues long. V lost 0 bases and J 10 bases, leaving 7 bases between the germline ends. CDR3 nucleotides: TGCGCCAGCAGCCAAGATCTGAGGTCACCCCTCCACTTT. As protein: CASSQDLRSPLHF.

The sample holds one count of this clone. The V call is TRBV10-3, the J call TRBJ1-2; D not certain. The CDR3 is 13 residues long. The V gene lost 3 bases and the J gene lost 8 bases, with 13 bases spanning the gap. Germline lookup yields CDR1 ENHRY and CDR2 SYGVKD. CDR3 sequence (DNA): TGTGCCATCAGTGAAAACTCGGAGGGAGGCTACACCTTC. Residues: CAISENSEGGYTF.

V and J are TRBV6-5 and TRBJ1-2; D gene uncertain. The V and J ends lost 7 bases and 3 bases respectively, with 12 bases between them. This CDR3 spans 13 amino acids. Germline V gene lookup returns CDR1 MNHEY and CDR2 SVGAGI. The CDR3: CASTVTRDYGYTF. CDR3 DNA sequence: TGTGCCAGCACCGTTACTAGGGACTATGGCTACACCTTC.

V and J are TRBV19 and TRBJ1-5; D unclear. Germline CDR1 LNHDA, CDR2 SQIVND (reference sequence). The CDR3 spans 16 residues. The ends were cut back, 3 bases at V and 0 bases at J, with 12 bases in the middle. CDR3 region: CASSIKNLRSNQPQHF. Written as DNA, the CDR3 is TGTGCCAGTAGTATTAAAAACCTGCGTAGCAATCAGCCCCAGCATTTT.

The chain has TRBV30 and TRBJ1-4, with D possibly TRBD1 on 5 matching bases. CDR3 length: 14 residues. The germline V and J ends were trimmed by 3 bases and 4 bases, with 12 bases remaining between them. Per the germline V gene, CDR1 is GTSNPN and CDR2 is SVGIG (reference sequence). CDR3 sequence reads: CAWSLRRGNEKLFF. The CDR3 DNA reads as TGTGCCTGGAGCCTGAGGAGGGGTAATGAAAAACTGTTTTTT.

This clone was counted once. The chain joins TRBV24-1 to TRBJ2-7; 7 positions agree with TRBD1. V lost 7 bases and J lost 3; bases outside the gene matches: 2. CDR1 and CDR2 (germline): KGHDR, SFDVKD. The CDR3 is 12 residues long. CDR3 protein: CATSRDSYEQYF. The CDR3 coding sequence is TGTGCCACCAGCCGGGACAGCTACGAGCAGTACTTC.

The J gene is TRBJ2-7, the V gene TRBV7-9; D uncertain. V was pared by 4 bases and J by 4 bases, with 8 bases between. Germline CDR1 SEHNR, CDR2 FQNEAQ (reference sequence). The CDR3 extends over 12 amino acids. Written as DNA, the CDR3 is TGTGCCAGCAGCTATCAGTCGTACGAGCAGTACTTC. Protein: CASSYQSYEQYF. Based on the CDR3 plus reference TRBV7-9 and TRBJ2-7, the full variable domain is DTGVSQNPRHKITKRGQNVTFRCDPISEHNRLYWYRQTLGQGPEFLTYFQNEAQLEKSRLLSDRFSAERPKGSFSTLEIQRTEQGDSAMYLCASSYQSYEQYFGPGTRLTVT.

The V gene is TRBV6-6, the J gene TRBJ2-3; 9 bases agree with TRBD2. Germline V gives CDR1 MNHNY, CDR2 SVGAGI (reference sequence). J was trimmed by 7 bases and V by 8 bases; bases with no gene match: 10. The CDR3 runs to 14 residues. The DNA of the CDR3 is TGTGCCAGCCTTCTGGCGGGAGGGCCGAATACGCAGTATTTT. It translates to CASLLAGGPNTQYF.

This CDR3 reads CAISESGTGGSPNEKLFF. As DNA, the CDR3 is TGTGCCATCAGTGAGTCCGGGACAGGGGGCTCCCCTAATGAAAAACTGTTTTTT. The chain carries TRBV10-3 and TRBJ1-4; TRBD1 agrees at 12 bases. V gave up 0 bases and J gave up 3 bases; unmatched junction bases: 5. Per germline, CDR1 ENHRY and CDR2 SYGVKD. This CDR3 comprises 18 residues.

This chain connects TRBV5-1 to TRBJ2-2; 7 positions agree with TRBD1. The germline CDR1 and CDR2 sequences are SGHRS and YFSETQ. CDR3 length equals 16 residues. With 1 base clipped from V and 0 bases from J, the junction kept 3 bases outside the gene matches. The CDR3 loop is CASSLSGTANTGELFF. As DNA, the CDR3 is TGCGCCAGCAGCTTGTCGGGGACAGCGAACACCGGGGAGCTGTTTTTT.

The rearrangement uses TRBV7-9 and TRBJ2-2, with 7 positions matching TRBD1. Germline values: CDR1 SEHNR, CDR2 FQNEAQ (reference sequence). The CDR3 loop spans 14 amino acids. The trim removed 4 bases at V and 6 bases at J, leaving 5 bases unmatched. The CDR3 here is CASSWSDRAGELFF. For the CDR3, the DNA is TGTGCCAGCAGCTGGAGCGACAGGGCCGGGGAGCTGTTTTTT.

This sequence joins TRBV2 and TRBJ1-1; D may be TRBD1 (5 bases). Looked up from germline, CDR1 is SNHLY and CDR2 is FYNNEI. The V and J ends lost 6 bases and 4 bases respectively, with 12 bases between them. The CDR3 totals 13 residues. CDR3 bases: TGTGCCAGCAGGCTTGCGGGGGGCACTGAAGCTTTCTTT. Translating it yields CASRLAGGTEAFF.

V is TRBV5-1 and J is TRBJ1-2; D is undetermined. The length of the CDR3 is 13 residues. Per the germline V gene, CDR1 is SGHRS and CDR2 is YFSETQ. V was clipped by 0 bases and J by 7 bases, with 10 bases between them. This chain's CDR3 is CASSLGGTSGYTF. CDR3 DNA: TGCGCCAGCAGCTTGGGAGGTACGTCTGGCTACACCTTC.

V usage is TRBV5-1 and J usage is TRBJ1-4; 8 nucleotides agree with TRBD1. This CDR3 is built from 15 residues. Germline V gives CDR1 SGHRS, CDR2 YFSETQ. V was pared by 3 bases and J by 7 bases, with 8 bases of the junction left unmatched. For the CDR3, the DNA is TGCGCCAGCAGCTCCAGGGGGCAGGAGAGTGAAAAACTGTTTTTT. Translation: CASSSRGQESEKLFF.

Here the CDR3 reads CASSRGQGYQPQHF. In DNA, the CDR3 is TGTGCCAGCAGCCGCGGACAGGGGTATCAGCCCCAGCATTTT. The V call is TRBV6-2 or TRBV6-3, the J call TRBJ1-5; 9 positions match TRBD1. The CDR3 extends over 14 amino acids. The J segment lost 5 bases and the V segment lost 6 bases, leaving 5 bases of the junction unmatched. CDR1 is MNHEY, CDR2 SVGEGT, per germline.